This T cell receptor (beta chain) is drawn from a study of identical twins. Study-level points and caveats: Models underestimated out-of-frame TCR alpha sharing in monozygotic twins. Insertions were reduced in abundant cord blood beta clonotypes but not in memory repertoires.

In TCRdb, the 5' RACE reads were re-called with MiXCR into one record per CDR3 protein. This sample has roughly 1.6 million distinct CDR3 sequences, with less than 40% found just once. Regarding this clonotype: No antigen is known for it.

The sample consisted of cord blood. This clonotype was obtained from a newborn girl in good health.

CDR3 nucleotide sequence: TGTGCCAGCAGTTTCCAAACAGGCTATCAGCCCCAGCATTTT. Translated: CASSFQTGYQPQHF. V is TRBV12-3 or TRBV12-4 and J is TRBJ1-5; D is possibly TRBD1 (5 bases). V gave up 3 bases and J gave up 5 bases, with 11 bases separating them. The CDR3 covers 14 residues.